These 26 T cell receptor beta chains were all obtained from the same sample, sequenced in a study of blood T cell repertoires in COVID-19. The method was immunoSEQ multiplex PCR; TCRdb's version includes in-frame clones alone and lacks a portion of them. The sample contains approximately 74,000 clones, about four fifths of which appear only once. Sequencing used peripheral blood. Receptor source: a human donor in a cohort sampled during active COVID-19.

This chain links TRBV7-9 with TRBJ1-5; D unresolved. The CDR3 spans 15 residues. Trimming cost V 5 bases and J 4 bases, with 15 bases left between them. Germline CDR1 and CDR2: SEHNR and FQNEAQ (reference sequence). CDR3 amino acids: CASSPVDPGNQPQHF. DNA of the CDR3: TGTGCCAGCAGCCCGGTTGACCCGGGGAATCAGCCCCAGCATTTT.

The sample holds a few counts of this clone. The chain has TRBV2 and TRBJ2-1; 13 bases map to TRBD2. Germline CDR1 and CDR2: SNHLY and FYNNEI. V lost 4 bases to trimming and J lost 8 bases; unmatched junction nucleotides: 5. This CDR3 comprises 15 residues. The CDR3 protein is CASSGTSGSVHEQFF. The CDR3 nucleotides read TGTGCCAGCAGTGGGACTAGCGGGAGTGTACATGAGCAGTTCTTC.

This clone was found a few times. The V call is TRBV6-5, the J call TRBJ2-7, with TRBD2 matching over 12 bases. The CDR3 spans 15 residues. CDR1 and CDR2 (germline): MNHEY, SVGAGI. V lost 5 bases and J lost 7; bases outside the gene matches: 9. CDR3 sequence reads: CASSLASGGAGEQYF. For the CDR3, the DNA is TGTGCCAGCAGTCTCGCTAGCGGGGGGGCGGGGGAGCAGTACTTC.

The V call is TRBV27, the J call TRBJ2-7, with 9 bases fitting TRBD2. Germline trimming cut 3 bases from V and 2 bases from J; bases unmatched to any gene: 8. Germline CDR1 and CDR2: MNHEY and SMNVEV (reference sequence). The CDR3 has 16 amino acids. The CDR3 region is CASSFNPAGGTYEQYF. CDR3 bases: TGTGCCAGCAGTTTCAATCCAGCGGGAGGTACCTACGAGCAGTACTTC.

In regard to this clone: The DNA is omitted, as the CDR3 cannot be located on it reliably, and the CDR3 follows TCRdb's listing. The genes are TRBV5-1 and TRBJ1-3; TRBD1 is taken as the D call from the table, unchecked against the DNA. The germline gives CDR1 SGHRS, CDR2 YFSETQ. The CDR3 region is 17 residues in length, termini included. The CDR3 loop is CASSLDSGQGAGNTIYF.

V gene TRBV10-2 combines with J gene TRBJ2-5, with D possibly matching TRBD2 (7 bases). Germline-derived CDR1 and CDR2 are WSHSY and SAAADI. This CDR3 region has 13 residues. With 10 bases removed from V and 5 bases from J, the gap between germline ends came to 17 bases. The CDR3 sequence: CATGGGGRETQYF. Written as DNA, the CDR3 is TGCGCCACCGGAGGGGGGGGGAGGGAGACCCAGTACTTC.

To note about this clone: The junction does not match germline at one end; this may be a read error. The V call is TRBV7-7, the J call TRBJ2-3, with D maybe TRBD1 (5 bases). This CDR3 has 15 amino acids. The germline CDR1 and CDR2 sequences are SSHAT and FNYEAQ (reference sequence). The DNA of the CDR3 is TGTGCTAGCAGCTTAGGGCAGGGCCGAACAGATACGCAGTATTTT. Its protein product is CASSLGQGRTDTQYF. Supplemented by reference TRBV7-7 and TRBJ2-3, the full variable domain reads GAGVSQSPRYKVTKRGQDVTLRCDPISSHATLYWYQQALGQGPEFLTYFNYEAQPDKSGLPSDRFSAERPEGSISTLTIQRTEQRDSAMYRCASSLGQGRTDTQYFGPGTRLTVL.

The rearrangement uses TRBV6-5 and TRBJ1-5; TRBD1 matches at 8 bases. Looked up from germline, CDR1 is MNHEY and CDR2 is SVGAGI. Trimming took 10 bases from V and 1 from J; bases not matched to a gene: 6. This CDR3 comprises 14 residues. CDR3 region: CAIRTGRSNQPQHF. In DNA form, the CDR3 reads TGTGCCATCCGGACAGGGAGGAGCAATCAGCCCCAGCATTTT.

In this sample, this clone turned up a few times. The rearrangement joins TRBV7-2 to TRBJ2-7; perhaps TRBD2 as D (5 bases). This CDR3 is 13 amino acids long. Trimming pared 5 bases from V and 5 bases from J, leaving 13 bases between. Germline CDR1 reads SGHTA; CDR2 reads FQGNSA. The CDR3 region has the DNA TGTGCCAGCAGCCTTGTGAGGGCCCACGAGCAGTACTTC. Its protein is CASSLVRAHEQYF.

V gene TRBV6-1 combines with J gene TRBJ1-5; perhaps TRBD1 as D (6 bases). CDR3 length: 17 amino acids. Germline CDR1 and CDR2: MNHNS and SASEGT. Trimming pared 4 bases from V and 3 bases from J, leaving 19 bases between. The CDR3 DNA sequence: TGTGCCAGCAGTGTAGTCACGGGGGGCCAAATCAATCAGCCCCAGCATTTT. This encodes CASSVVTGGQINQPQHF.

CDR3 in DNA: TGCGCCAGCCGGACTAGCGATTCCTACAATGAGCAGTTCTTC. It is translated as CASRTSDSYNEQFF. This chain joins TRBV5-1 and TRBJ2-1; 9 bases match TRBD2. Trimming at V came to 7 bases and at J to 1 base, leaving 3 bases not matched to a gene. The CDR3 has 14 amino acids. CDR1 is SGHRS, CDR2 YFSETQ, per germline.

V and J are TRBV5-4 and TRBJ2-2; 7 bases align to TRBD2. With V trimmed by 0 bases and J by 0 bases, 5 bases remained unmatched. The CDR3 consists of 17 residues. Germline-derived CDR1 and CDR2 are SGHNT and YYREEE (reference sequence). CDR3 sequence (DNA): TGTGCCAGCAGCTTGGGACTAGCAGTTTCGAACACCGGGGAGCTGTTTTTT. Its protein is CASSLGLAVSNTGELFF.

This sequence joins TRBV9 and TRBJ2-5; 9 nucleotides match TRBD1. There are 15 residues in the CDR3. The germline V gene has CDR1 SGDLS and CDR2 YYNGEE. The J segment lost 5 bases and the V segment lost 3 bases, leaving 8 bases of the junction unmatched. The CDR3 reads CASSADRGEGETQYF. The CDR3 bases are TGTGCCAGCAGCGCCGACAGGGGGGAAGGGGAGACCCAGTACTTC.

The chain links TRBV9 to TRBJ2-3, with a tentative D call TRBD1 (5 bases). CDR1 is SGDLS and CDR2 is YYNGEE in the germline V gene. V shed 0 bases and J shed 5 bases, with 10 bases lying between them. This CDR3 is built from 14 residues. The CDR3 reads CASSVGDSRDTQYF. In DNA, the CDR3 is TGTGCCAGCAGCGTAGGTGACAGCCGAGATACGCAGTATTTT.

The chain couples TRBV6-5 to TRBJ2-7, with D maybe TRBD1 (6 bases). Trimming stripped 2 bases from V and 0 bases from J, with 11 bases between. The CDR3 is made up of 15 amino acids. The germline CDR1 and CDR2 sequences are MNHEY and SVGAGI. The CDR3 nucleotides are TGTGCCAGCAGTTACCTAGGGGGTTACTCCTACGAGCAGTACTTC. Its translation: CASSYLGGYSYEQYF.

CDR3 DNA: TGTGCCAGCAGCTTAGCCACAGGGTACGAGCAGTACTTC. It specifies CASSLATGYEQYF. This chain connects TRBV7-2 to TRBJ2-7; possible D gene TRBD1, 6 bases. Germline V gene data show CDR1 as SGHTA and CDR2 as FQGNSA. V was cut by 0 bases and J by 4 bases, with 7 bases left in between. CDR3 length equals 13 residues.

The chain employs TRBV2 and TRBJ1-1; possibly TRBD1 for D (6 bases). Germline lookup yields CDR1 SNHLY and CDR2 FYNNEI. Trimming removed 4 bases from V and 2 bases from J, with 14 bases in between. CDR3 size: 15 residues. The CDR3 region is CASSAPDRINTEAFF. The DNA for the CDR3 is TGTGCCAGCAGTGCCCCGGACAGAATTAACACTGAAGCTTTCTTT.

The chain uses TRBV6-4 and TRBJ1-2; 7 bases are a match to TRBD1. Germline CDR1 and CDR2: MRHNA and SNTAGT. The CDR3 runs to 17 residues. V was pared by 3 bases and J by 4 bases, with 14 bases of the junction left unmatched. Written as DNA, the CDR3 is TGTGCCAGCAGTGAAGGCCGGGACAGCCCGGCCGTCTATGGCTACACCTTC. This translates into CASSEGRDSPAVYGYTF.

The CDR3 DNA is TGTGCCAGCAGCTTAGGGACTTACAATGAGCAGTTCTTC. Protein product: CASSLGTYNEQFF. The J gene is TRBJ2-1, the V gene TRBV7-2, with D possibly TRBD2 on 5 matching bases. Germline CDR1 is SGHTA and CDR2 is FQGNSA. V lost 1 base, J lost 4 bases, and 5 bases lay in between. The CDR3 loop spans 13 amino acids. The full variable domain, in which reference TRBV7-2 and TRBJ2-1 provide the parts outside the CDR3, is GAGVSQSPSNKVTEKGKDVELRCDPISGHTALYWYRQSLGQGLEFLIYFQGNSAPDKSGLPSDRFSAERTGGSVSTLTIQRTQQEDSAVYLCASSLGTYNEQFFGPGTRLTVL.

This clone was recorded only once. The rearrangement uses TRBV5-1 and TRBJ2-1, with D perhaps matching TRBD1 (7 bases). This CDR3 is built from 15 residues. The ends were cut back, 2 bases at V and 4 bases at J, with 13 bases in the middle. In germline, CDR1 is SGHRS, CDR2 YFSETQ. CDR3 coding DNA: TGCGCCAGCAGCTTTGCGGGACAGTTATACAATGAGCAGTTCTTC. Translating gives CASSFAGQLYNEQFF.

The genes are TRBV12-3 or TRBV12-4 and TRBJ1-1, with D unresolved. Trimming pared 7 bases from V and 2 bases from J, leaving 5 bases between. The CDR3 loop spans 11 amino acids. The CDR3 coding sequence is TGTGCCAGCATCCTTAACACTGAAGCTTTCTTT. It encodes CASILNTEAFF.

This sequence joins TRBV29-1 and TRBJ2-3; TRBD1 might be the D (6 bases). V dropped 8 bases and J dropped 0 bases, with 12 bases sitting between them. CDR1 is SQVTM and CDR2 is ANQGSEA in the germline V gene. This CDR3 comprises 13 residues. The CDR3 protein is CSITGSSTDTQYF. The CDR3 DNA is TGCAGCATTACAGGGTCGAGCACAGATACGCAGTATTTT.

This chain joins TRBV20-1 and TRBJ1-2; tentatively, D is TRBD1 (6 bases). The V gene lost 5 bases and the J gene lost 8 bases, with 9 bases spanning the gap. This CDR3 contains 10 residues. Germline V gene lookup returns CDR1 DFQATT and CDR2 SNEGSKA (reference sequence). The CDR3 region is CSAYRDGYTF. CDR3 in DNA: TGCAGTGCTTACAGGGACGGCTACACCTTC.

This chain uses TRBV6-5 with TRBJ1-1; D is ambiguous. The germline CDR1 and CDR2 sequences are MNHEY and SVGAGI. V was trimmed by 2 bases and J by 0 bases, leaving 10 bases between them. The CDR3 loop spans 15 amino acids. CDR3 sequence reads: CASSYDSLVNTEAFF. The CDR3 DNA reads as TGTGCCAGCAGTTACGATTCACTGGTGAACACTGAAGCTTTCTTT.

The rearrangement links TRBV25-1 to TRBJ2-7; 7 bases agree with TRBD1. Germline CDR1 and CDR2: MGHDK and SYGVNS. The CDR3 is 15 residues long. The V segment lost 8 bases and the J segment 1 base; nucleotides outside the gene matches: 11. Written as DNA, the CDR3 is TGTGCCAGCCGCCAAACCGGGACAGATTCCTACGAGCAGTACTTC. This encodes CASRQTGTDSYEQYF.

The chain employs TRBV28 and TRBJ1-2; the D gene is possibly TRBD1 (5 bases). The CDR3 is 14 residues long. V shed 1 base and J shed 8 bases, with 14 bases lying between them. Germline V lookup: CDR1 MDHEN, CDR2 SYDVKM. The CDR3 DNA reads TGTGCCAGCAGTTTATTCTCCAGGGCCGAGGGCTACACCTTC. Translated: CASSLFSRAEGYTF.